The 30 T cell receptor beta chains given below trace back to one sample, sequenced in a study of blood T cell repertoires in COVID-19. The method was immunoSEQ multiplex PCR; TCRdb's version includes in-frame clones alone and lacks a portion of them. The profile shows 170,000 or so clones, 60% to 80% of them singletons. Specimen: PBMCs or T cells enriched from blood (not recorded which). Receptors originate from a woman aged 45-65 years who had recovered from COVID-19.

This chain joins TRBV18 and TRBJ2-2, with D perhaps TRBD1 (5 bases). The CDR3 has 15 amino acids. V lost 2 bases and J 6 bases, leaving 13 bases between the germline ends. The germline gives CDR1 KGHSH, CDR2 LQKENI. The CDR3 nucleotides are TGTGCCAGCTCACCAACCAGGGAAGGGGCCGGGGAGCTGTTTTTT. It encodes CASSPTREGAGELFF.

The rearrangement joins TRBV5-6 to TRBJ2-7; 7 bases are shared with TRBD2. The CDR3 length is 14 residues. Germline-derived CDR1 and CDR2 are SGHDT and YYEEEE. V was pared by 6 bases and J by 2 bases, with 8 bases of the junction left unmatched. CDR3 DNA: TGTGCCAGCATCGCGGCTAGCGGAGCCTACGAGCAGTACTTC. It specifies CASIAASGAYEQYF.

This chain joins TRBV19 and TRBJ1-6; TRBD1 might be the D (6 bases). This CDR3 is 14 amino acids long. V shed 3 bases and J shed 6 bases, with 9 bases lying between them. Germline lookup yields CDR1 LNHDA and CDR2 SQIVND (reference sequence). The CDR3 coding sequence is TGTGCCAGTAGTATCCAGGGGATTAATTCACCCCTCCACTTT. Protein product: CASSIQGINSPLHF.

J is TRBJ2-1 and V is TRBV11-3; TRBD2 agrees at 12 bases. The CDR3 has 14 residues. Germline V lookup: CDR1 SGHNT, CDR2 YENEEA. J was trimmed by 7 bases and V by 6 bases; bases with no gene match: 4. The CDR3: CASSRLAGDNEQFF. The DNA for the CDR3 is TGTGCCAGCAGTCGACTAGCGGGAGATAATGAGCAGTTCTTC.

The chain recombines TRBV19 with TRBJ1-1; D is unclear. This CDR3 spans 12 amino acids. V was clipped by 5 bases and J by 5 bases, with 9 bases between them. CDR1 and CDR2 (germline): LNHDA, SQIVND (reference sequence). CDR3 amino acids: CASSFGRTEAFF. DNA of the CDR3: TGTGCCAGTAGTTTTGGGAGGACTGAAGCTTTCTTT.

The J gene is TRBJ1-1, the V gene TRBV6-1; TRBD1 might be the D (5 bases). V lost 3 bases and J 2 bases, leaving 7 bases between the germline ends. The CDR3 runs to 13 residues. Germline loops: CDR1 MNHNS, CDR2 SASEGT. CDR3 in DNA: TGTGCCAGCAGTGAGGGACTCAACACTGAAGCTTTCTTT. It translates to CASSEGLNTEAFF.

The rearrangement joins TRBV5-8 to TRBJ2-7, with a weak D call TRBD2 (5 bases). The CDR3 runs to 14 residues. V was pared by 5 bases and J by 2 bases, with 14 bases between. Germline V lookup: CDR1 SGHTS, CDR2 YDEGEE. CDR3 nucleotides: TGTGCCAGCAGTAGAAGAGGGTCAACCTACGAGCAGTACTTC. The encoded protein is CASSRRGSTYEQYF.

This rearrangement joins TRBV27 to TRBJ1-2, with D possibly being TRBD1 (5 bases). V was pared by 3 bases and J by 7 bases, with 12 bases between. CDR3 length equals 13 residues. Germline loops: CDR1 MNHEY, CDR2 SMNVEV (reference sequence). Here the CDR3 reads CASSFSRVGGYTF. CDR3 nucleotides: TGTGCCAGCAGTTTCAGCAGGGTAGGTGGCTACACCTTC.

The V call is TRBV7-9, the J call TRBJ2-5, with D uncertain. Deletions cut 5 bases from V and 2 bases from J, with 15 bases between. The CDR3 consists of 15 residues. CDR1 is SEHNR, CDR2 FQNEAQ, per germline (reference sequence). CDR3 protein: CASSPFSSPQETQYF. In nucleotides, the CDR3 is TGTGCCAGCAGCCCTTTTTCCTCTCCGCAAGAGACCCAGTACTTC. Full variable domain (outside the CDR3, taken from reference TRBV7-9 and TRBJ2-5): DTGVSQNPRHKITKRGQNVTFRCDPISEHNRLYWYRQTLGQGPEFLTYFQNEAQLEKSRLLSDRFSAERPKGSFSTLEIQRTEQGDSAMYLCASSPFSSPQETQYFGPGTRLLVL.

The CDR3 bases are TGTGCCAGCAGTGCGGAGGGACAGGGCAGAAAACTGTTTTTT. Its translation is CASSAEGQGRKLFF. The V call is TRBV5-4, the J call TRBJ1-4; TRBD1 aligns across 9 bases. The CDR3 contains 14 residues. The V and J ends lost 5 bases and 10 bases, in that order; junction bases with no gene match: 9. The germline gives CDR1 SGHNT, CDR2 YYREEE (reference sequence).

Worth noting for this clone: This specimen includes other DNA sequences encoding the same CDR3. The chain has TRBV28 and TRBJ1-3, with D possibly TRBD1 on 5 matching bases. Trimming removed 2 bases at V and 3 bases at J, with 5 bases between. Germline V gene lookup returns CDR1 MDHEN and CDR2 SYDVKM. This CDR3 is built from 13 residues. CDR3 bases: TGTGCCAGCAGTTTACAGGGTGGAAACACCATATATTTT. This sequence encodes CASSLQGGNTIYF.

V is TRBV19 and J is TRBJ2-2; TRBD2 matches 13 bases. The CDR3 length is 15 residues. The junction had 5 bases not matched to a gene; V was cut back by 8 bases and J by 5 bases. CDR1 LNHDA and CDR2 SQIVND come from the germline V gene (reference sequence). The CDR3 nucleotides read TGTGCCAGTCAACGGGGACTAGCGGGAACCGGGGAGCTGTTTTTT. Translation: CASQRGLAGTGELFF. Supplemented by reference TRBV19 and TRBJ2-2, the full variable domain reads DGGITQSPKYLFRKEGQNVTLSCEQNLNHDAMYWYRQDPGQGLRLIYYSQIVNDFQKGDIAEGYSVSREKKESFPLTVTSAQKNPTAFYLCASQRGLAGTGELFFGEGSRLTVL.

J is TRBJ1-1 and V is TRBV6-5; 7 bases are shared with TRBD1. Germline lookup yields CDR1 MNHEY and CDR2 SVGAGI. V gave up 6 bases and J gave up 5 bases; unmatched junction bases: 9. The CDR3 runs to 14 residues. In nucleotides, the CDR3 is TGTGCCAGCAGCCTGGGCAGGGGGAGTACTGAAGCTTTCTTT. Protein product: CASSLGRGSTEAFF.

The chain carries TRBV5-5 and TRBJ1-1; 8 bases line up with TRBD1. Germline V gene lookup returns CDR1 SGHKS and CDR2 YYEKEE (reference sequence). This CDR3 is built from 15 residues. The trim removed 4 bases at V and 0 bases at J, leaving 5 bases unmatched. The CDR3 spells CASSGQGAMNTEAFF. The CDR3 DNA sequence: TGTGCCAGCAGCGGACAGGGTGCGATGAACACTGAAGCTTTCTTT.

CDR3 bases: TGTGCCAGCAGTTTACCCGTTAGGCAGACATCTAACTATGGCTACACCTTC. This codes for CASSLPVRQTSNYGYTF. The chain links TRBV28 to TRBJ1-2, with no clear D. The CDR3 runs 17 residues. Per the germline V gene, CDR1 is MDHEN and CDR2 is SYDVKM. V dropped 2 bases and J dropped 0 bases, with 16 bases sitting between them.

This clone was observed a single time. The rearrangement joins TRBV15 to TRBJ1-4; D is perhaps TRBD1 (6 bases). The CDR3 is 16 residues long. CDR1 is LNHNV and CDR2 is YYDKDF in the germline V gene (reference sequence). V lost 1 base and J lost 8, with 17 bases in between. DNA of the CDR3: TGTGCCACCAGCAGAGGAGTGATAGGGGGAAGGGAAAAACTGTTTTTT. Translating it yields CATSRGVIGGREKLFF.

CDR3 in DNA: TGTGCCAGCAGTTTAGAGGGGGCAGATTCACCCCTCCACTTT. This translates into CASSLEGADSPLHF. The V gene is TRBV28, the J gene TRBJ1-6; TRBD1 agrees at 7 bases. This CDR3 comprises 14 residues. Germline V gene sequence: CDR1 MDHEN, CDR2 SYDVKM. The V gene end was trimmed by 2 bases and the J gene end by 8 bases; junction bases not matched to a gene: 3.

The sample holds one count of this clone. The J gene is TRBJ2-2, the V gene TRBV7-2; 7 nucleotides match TRBD2. Trimming took 4 bases from V and 4 from J; bases not matched to a gene: 9. This CDR3 has 16 residues. Per germline, CDR1 SGHTA and CDR2 FQGNSA. The DNA of the CDR3 is TGTGCCAGCAGCTCCACCCTGGTAGCGGGCACCGGGGAGCTGTTTTTT. Protein: CASSSTLVAGTGELFF.

V is TRBV6-4 and J is TRBJ1-6; the D is unclear. The germline V gene encodes CDR1 MRHNA and CDR2 SNTAGT. The CDR3 consists of 15 residues. Trimming pared 0 bases from V and 7 bases from J, leaving 10 bases between. The CDR3 reads CASSDSAQRNSPLHF. Here the CDR3 DNA reads TGTGCCAGCAGTGACTCAGCCCAGAGGAATTCACCCCTCCACTTT.

The CDR3 nucleotides read TGTGCCAGCAGCTTCCTTACGTCCGGGACTAGCGGGAGTATTTATGCCTACGAGCAGTACTTC. Translated: CASSFLTSGTSGSIYAYEQYF. The chain has TRBV6-2 or TRBV6-3 and TRBJ2-7; TRBD2 agrees at 14 bases. The CDR3 is 21 residues long. V lost 6 bases and J lost 2; bases outside the gene matches: 21. Germline V lookup: CDR1 MNHEY, CDR2 SVGEGT.

V gene TRBV5-1 combines with J gene TRBJ2-2; 7 positions agree with TRBD1. This CDR3 has 14 amino acids. With 2 bases clipped from V and 5 bases from J, the junction kept 3 bases outside the gene matches. CDR1 is SGHRS, CDR2 YFSETQ, per germline. The CDR3 DNA reads TGCGCCAGCAGCTTTACAGGGGAAACCGGGGAGCTGTTTTTT. Its translation is CASSFTGETGELFF.

The chain uses TRBV5-1 and TRBJ2-7; D is undetermined. V lost 3 bases and J lost 2, with 6 bases in between. From germline, CDR1 is SGHRS and CDR2 YFSETQ. There are 12 residues in the CDR3. The CDR3 is CASSSVAYEQYF. The CDR3 DNA reads TGCGCCAGCAGCTCGGTGGCCTACGAGCAGTACTTC.

CDR3 protein: CASRIQGYTGELFF. The CDR3 DNA is TGTGCCAGCAGGATACAGGGCTACACCGGGGAGCTGTTTTTT. The gene calls are TRBV28 and TRBJ2-2; D is possibly TRBD1 (6 bases). With 6 bases removed from V and 3 bases from J, the gap between germline ends came to 11 bases. The CDR3 has 14 amino acids. Germline CDR1 and CDR2: MDHEN and SYDVKM.

Concerning this clone: The same CDR3 arises from other DNA sequences in this sample as well. This rearrangement joins TRBV7-9 to TRBJ1-1; D might be TRBD1 (5 bases). V was pared by 1 base and J by 2 bases, with 8 bases between. CDR3 size: 14 residues. CDR1 and CDR2 from the germline V gene are SEHNR and FQNEAQ (reference sequence). DNA of the CDR3: TGTGCCAGCAGCTTAGGGCAGGGCAACACTGAAGCTTTCTTT. It specifies CASSLGQGNTEAFF.

This chain connects TRBV18 to TRBJ2-7; D is possibly TRBD1 (6 bases). The CDR3 loop spans 12 amino acids. V was cut by 10 bases and J by 1 base, with 11 bases left in between. Germline V gives CDR1 KGHSH, CDR2 LQKENI. For the CDR3, the DNA is TGTGCCACCAGACAGGAGTCCTACGAGCAGTACTTC. Its translation is CATRQESYEQYF.

The chain combines TRBV9 with TRBJ2-3, with 13 bases that match TRBD2. There are 17 residues in the CDR3. Germline-derived CDR1 and CDR2 are SGDLS and YYNGEE. V gave up 4 bases and J gave up 2 bases; unmatched junction bases: 7. CDR3 DNA sequence: TGTGCCAGCAGCTTACATGGACTAGCGGGAGTCACAGATACGCAGTATTTT. This codes for CASSLHGLAGVTDTQYF.

V gene TRBV11-1 combines with J gene TRBJ2-1; 10 nucleotides line up with TRBD2. Germline lookup yields CDR1 SGHAT and CDR2 FQDESV (reference sequence). V trimming: 0 bases; J trimming: 3 bases; junction bases outside the gene matches: 2. This CDR3 has 16 amino acids. CDR3 in DNA: TGTGCCAGCAGCTTAGCAGCGGGAGGGGGCTACAATGAGCAGTTCTTC. Translated, it gives CASSLAAGGGYNEQFF.

This chain joins TRBV27 and TRBJ2-2, with 12 bases that match TRBD2. This CDR3 spans 15 amino acids. V was pared by 5 bases and J by 5 bases, with 3 bases of the junction left unmatched. CDR1 and CDR2 (germline): MNHEY, SMNVEV (reference sequence). CDR3 nucleotide sequence: TGTGCCAGCAGTCTAGGACTAGCGGGGACCGGGGAGCTGTTTTTT. Translated, it gives CASSLGLAGTGELFF.

Written as DNA, the CDR3 is TGTGCCAGCAGTTTGGGGACAGGGGTACCACCCCTCCACTTT. The encoded protein is CASSLGTGVPPLHF. V is TRBV28 and J is TRBJ1-6; 10 nucleotides match TRBD1. Losses at the gene ends were 3 bases for V and 11 bases for J; bases not matched to a gene: 4. The CDR3 runs 14 residues. Germline V lookup: CDR1 MDHEN, CDR2 SYDVKM.

The chain is built from TRBV28 and TRBJ1-2; tentatively, D is TRBD1 (6 bases). Germline V gene sequence: CDR1 MDHEN, CDR2 SYDVKM. Trimming stripped 5 bases from V and 2 bases from J, with 12 bases between. The CDR3 loop spans 14 amino acids. The CDR3 bases are TGTGCCAGCAGTACGGGACAACAGAACTATGGCTACACCTTC. Amino acid sequence: CASSTGQQNYGYTF.